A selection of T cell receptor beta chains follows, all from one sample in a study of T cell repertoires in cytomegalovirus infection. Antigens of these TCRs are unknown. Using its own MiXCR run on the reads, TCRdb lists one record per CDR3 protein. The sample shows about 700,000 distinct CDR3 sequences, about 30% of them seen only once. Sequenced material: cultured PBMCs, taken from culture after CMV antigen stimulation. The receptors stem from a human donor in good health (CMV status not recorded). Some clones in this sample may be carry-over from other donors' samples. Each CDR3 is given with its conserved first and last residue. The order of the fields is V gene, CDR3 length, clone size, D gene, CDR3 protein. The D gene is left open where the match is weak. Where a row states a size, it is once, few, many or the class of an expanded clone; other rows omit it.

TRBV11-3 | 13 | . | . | CASSLERWDEQYF
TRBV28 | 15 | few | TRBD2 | CASRPSGGPHNEQFF
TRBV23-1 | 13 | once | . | CASRIGSPGTQYF
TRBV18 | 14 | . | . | CASSPSKGQYEQYF
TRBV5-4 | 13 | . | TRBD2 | CAGGLPNTGELFF
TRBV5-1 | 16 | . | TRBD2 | CASSLFRRGNLETQYF
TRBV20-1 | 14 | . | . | CSARDLGGQETQYF
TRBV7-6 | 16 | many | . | CASSLVRPEGGFEQFF
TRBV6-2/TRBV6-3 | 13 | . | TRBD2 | CASTYSGLVEQFF
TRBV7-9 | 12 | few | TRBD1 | CASSWGQGQAFF
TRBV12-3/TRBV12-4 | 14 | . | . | CASRPSTVNYGYTF
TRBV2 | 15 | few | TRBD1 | CASSETGGLGETQYF
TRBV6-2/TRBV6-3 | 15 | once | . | CASRGPTLASQPQHF
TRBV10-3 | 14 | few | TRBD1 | CAIRRQGAQDTQYF
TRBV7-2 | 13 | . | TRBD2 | CASSPRGEGEQYF
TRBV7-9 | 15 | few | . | CASSLSGVVNTEAFF
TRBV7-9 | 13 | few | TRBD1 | CASGDGQGKRAFF
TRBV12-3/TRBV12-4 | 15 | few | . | CASTLGQGGSQPQHF
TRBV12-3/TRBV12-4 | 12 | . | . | CASSPRLDGQYF
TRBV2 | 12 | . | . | CASSTLRVEQYF
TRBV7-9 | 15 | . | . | CASSGDTAFWYGYTF
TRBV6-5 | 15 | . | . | CASTGGQRDTGELFF
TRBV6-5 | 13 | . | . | CASSRGFKNIQYF
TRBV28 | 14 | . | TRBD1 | CASNRGQGSVGYTF
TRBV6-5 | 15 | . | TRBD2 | CASSRPGLAGVEQYF
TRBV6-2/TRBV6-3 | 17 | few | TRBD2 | CASSYPLVAGGNNEQFF
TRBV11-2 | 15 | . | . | CASSLGYATNEKLFF
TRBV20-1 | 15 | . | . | CSAQAHPSVQETQYF
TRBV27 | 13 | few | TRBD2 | CASSGTSGGEQFF
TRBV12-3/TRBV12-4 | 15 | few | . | CASSFGSGPQETQYF
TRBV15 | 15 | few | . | CATSSEGRGFDEQFF
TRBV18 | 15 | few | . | CASSEATGLGYGYTF
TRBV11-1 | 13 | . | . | CASATATYNEQFF
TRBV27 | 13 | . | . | CASSLWAGEGYTF
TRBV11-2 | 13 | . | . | CASSPGLTNEQFF
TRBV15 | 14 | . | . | CATSRDLGSYEQYF
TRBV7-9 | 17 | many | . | CASDELSSGSGANVLTF
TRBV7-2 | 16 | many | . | CASSLVGGTSGNTIYF
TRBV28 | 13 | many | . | CASSPHWDTEAFF
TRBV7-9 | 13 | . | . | CASSPPTKNIQYF
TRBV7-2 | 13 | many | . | CASSLVVNTEAFF
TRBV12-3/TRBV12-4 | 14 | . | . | CASGRGRPRGPQHF
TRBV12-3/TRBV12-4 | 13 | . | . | CASSFRPISPLHF
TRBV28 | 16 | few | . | CASSQSGGQRGNEQFF
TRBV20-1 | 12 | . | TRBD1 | CSATDRGDEAFF
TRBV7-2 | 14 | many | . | CASSQLGEWYEQYF
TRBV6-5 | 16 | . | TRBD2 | CASSLGLAANTGELFF
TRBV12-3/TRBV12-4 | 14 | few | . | CASSRDPVKNEQFF
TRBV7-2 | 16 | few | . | CASSLISSGLNTEAFF
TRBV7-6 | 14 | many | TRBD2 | CASSSGTSGETQYF
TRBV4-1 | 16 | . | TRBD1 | CASSQGARGPTGELFF
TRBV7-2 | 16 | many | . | CASRLPGTYRTDTQYF
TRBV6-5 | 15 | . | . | CASRRDGDSNQPQHF
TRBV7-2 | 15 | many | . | CASSQDVPETYEQYF
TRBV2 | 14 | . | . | CASSDTARGNTIYF
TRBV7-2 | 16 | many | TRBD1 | CASSSRTGAGDQPQHF
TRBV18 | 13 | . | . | CASSPSQDNEQYF